This T cell receptor (beta chain) is drawn from a study of cytotoxic CD8 clonotypes in ibrutinib-treated CLL. Study-level information: Of the patients, about a dozen were relapsed/refractory, 15 treatment-naive and under 18 IGHV unmutated.

Comment on this clone: Its specificity is not known.

Findings and limits, study-wide: Public clonotypes were seen rarely and were contracted or stable on treatment.

In germline, CDR1 is SGHNT, CDR2 YENEEA. V lost 2 bases to trimming and J lost 3 bases, with 11 bases between them. This CDR3 has 14 residues. PBMCs that had been cryopreserved were the source of 2 to 2.5 micrograms of genomic DNA for TCR beta libraries. Only in-frame clones appear in the TCRdb table, and some are missing; sequencing was by immunoSEQ multiplex PCR. The sample carries some 150,000 clones, approximately 80% recorded once. The V and J genes are TRBV11-3 and TRBJ2-7; no reliable D call. The clonotype originates from a human donor with chronic lymphocytic leukemia. The sample in question was PBMCs, obtained after 12 months of ibrutinib treatment. The CDR3 nucleotides read TGTGCCAGCAGCTTAAGTGGCATCAACTACGAGCAGTACTTC. It yields the protein CASSLSGINYEQYF.